This is a list of T cell receptor beta chains from one sample in a study of vaccination effects on CD4 cells after COVID-19. Method: immunoSEQ multiplex PCR; TCRdb's copy keeps in-frame clones and lacks some. The data show fewer than 55,000 clones, more than 65% seen once. These receptors are not linked to any known antigen. Sequencing used CD4+ T cells from PBMCs cultured without peptide, obtained after COVID-19 vaccination. The receptor source for this set is a human donor who had a prior SARS-CoV-2 infection. Both conserved end residues are part of each CDR3. Each record gives: clone size, J gene, D gene, V gene, CDR3 protein, CDR3 DNA. The D gene is left open where the match is weak. Clone size is shown for a subset of rows, as once, few, many or a class of expanded clone.

>.|TRBJ2-3|TRBD2|TRBV5-5
CASSLGTSGGVDTQYF
TGTGCCAGCAGCCTCGGGACTAGCGGGGGAGTAGATACGCAGTATTTT
>.|TRBJ2-2|TRBD1|TRBV18
CASSRPGQGATGELFF
TGTGCCAGCTCACGACCGGGACAGGGGGCAACCGGGGAGCTGTTTTTT
>.|TRBJ2-3|.|TRBV6-5
CASSSVGADTQYF
TGTGCCAGCAGTTCCGTCGGCGCAGATACGCAGTATTTT
>.|TRBJ2-4|.|TRBV15
CATKVGSPDSIAQYF
TGTGCCACCAAGGTGGGGTCCCCTGACTCTATCGCTCAGTACTTC
>.|TRBJ1-3|.|TRBV19
CASRQGSGNTIYF
TGTGCCAGTAGACAGGGTTCTGGAAACACCATATATTTT
>.|TRBJ1-1|TRBD1|TRBV28
CASSSGQGWGTEAFF
TGTGCCAGCAGTTCGGGACAGGGGTGGGGCACTGAAGCTTTCTTT
>.|TRBJ2-7|TRBD2|TRBV6-2/TRBV6-3
CASSKTNSGRASLYPEQYF
TGTGCCAGCAGCAAGACAAATAGCGGGAGGGCCTCACTATATCCCGAGCAGTACTTC
>.|TRBJ2-5|.|TRBV2
CARKDLEETQYF
TGTGCCAGAAAGGACCTTGAGGAGACCCAGTACTTC
>.|TRBJ1-5|.|TRBV18
CASSPVVGQPQHF
TGTGCCAGCTCACCAGTCGTAGGTCAGCCCCAGCATTTT
>.|TRBJ1-6|.|TRBV2
CASSEFPLKNSPLHF
TGTGCCAGCAGTGAATTCCCGTTGAAAAATTCACCCCTCCACTTT
>.|TRBJ2-1|.|TRBV4-2
CASSQLPQNEQFF
TGTGCCAGCAGCCAACTCCCACAGAATGAGCAGTTCTTC
>once|TRBJ2-1|.|TRBV21-1
CASGRQGTDPEEFF
TGTGCCAGCGGAAGACAGGGTACCGACCCTGAAGAGTTCTTC
>once|TRBJ2-3|TRBD2|TRBV27
CASSPHSGGASDTQYF
TGTGCCAGCAGTCCCCATAGCGGGGGGGCCAGCGATACGCAGTATTTT
>few|TRBJ1-2|.|TRBV5-1
CASSLDAVSGYTF
TGCGCCAGCAGCTTGGACGCGGTGAGTGGCTACACCTTC
>.|TRBJ2-3|.|TRBV9
CASSVDSGGADTQYF
TGTGCCAGCAGCGTAGACTCGGGCGGCGCAGATACGCAGTATTTT
>.|TRBJ2-2|.|TRBV14
CASSQRKGFDVPGELFF
TGTGCCAGCAGCCAAAGGAAGGGGTTTGATGTTCCCGGGGAGCTGTTTTTT
>.|TRBJ2-1|TRBD2|TRBV5-1
CASSLDSGRAHNEQFF
TGCGCCAGCAGCTTGGATAGCGGGAGGGCCCACAATGAGCAGTTCTTC
>.|TRBJ2-5|TRBD2|TRBV5-1
CASSQSGIETQYF
TGCGCCAGCAGCCAAAGCGGGATTGAGACCCAGTACTTC
>.|TRBJ2-5|.|TRBV2
CASRPGGGQETQYF
TGTGCCAGCAGGCCAGGTGGGGGGCAAGAGACCCAGTACTTC
>.|TRBJ1-2|.|TRBV12-5
CASGLIPTGKYGYTF
TGTGCTAGTGGTTTAATCCCCACAGGGAAGTATGGCTACACCTTC
>.|TRBJ2-5|.|TRBV9
CASSVGSRETQYF
TGTGCCAGCAGCGTAGGGAGTAGAGAGACCCAGTACTTC
>few|TRBJ2-7|.|TRBV15
CATSRDIGLYSAEQYF
TGTGCCACCAGCAGAGATATTGGGCTCTACTCGGCCGAGCAGTACTTC
>few|TRBJ2-7|.|TRBV2
CASSWATGSYEQYF
TGTGCCAGCAGCTGGGCAACGGGTTCCTACGAGCAGTACTTC
>.|TRBJ2-7|.|TRBV3-1/TRBV3-2
CASSQDPSPEQYF
TGTGCCAGCAGCCAAGATCCTAGCCCCGAGCAGTACTTC
>few|TRBJ1-5|TRBD1|TRBV2
CASTTGGGDQPQHF
TGTGCCAGCACTACAGGGGGCGGCGATCAGCCCCAGCATTTT
>.|TRBJ2-7|.|TRBV5-1
CASSPHPGTSSYEQYF
TGCGCCAGCAGCCCTCATCCCGGGACAAGTTCCTACGAGCAGTACTTC
>.|TRBJ1-2|TRBD1|TRBV19
CASSISAQGAGYGYTF
TGTGCCAGTAGTATTTCGGCCCAGGGGGCCGGCTATGGCTACACCTTC
>.|TRBJ2-7|.|TRBV5-1
CASSLDPNLEQYF
TGCGCCAGCAGCTTAGACCCGAATCTTGAGCAGTACTTC
>once|TRBJ1-2|.|TRBV9
CASSPRTASYGYTF
TGTGCCAGCAGCCCACGGACAGCTTCATATGGCTACACCTTC
>.|TRBJ2-1|.|TRBV9
CASSVALDQYNEQFF
TGTGCCAGCAGCGTAGCCCTAGATCAGTACAATGAGCAGTTCTTC
>.|TRBJ1-1|.|TRBV18
CASSREGNTEAFF
TGTGCCAGCTCCCGTGAGGGGAACACTGAAGCTTTCTTT
>.|TRBJ1-1|TRBD1|TRBV18
CASSQTGSDTEAFF
TGTGCCAGCTCACAGACAGGGTCGGACACTGAAGCTTTCTTT
>.|TRBJ2-7|TRBD2|TRBV6-5
CASRRTSGTYEQYF
TGTGCCAGCAGAAGGACTAGCGGCACCTACGAGCAGTACTTC
>few|TRBJ2-7|TRBD2|TRBV27
CASSLFGGLAGASYEQYF
TGTGCCAGCAGTTTATTCGGCGGTCTAGCGGGGGCCTCCTACGAGCAGTACTTC
>once|TRBJ1-1|.|TRBV5-6
CASSLVPQGSTEAFF
TGTGCCAGCAGCTTGGTACCCCAAGGGAGCACTGAAGCTTTCTTT
>once|TRBJ2-5|TRBD2|TRBV9
CASSAGTSGGAETQYF
TGTGCCAGCAGCGCCGGGACTAGCGGGGGGGCGGAGACCCAGTACTTC
>.|TRBJ1-5|.|TRBV10-3
CAIGSSGGAGNQPQHF
TGTGCCATCGGATCGTCGGGCGGAGCTGGCAATCAGCCCCAGCATTTT
>.|TRBJ2-5|TRBD1|TRBV11-2
CASSLDIQGEPTGETQYF
TGTGCCAGCAGCTTAGACATTCAGGGGGAACCCACCGGGGAGACCCAGTACTTC
>.|TRBJ1-4|TRBD1|TRBV10-3
CAISTQGNNEKLFF
TGTGCCATCAGTACACAGGGGAATAATGAAAAACTGTTTTTT
>.|TRBJ1-2|.|TRBV6-1
CASSESTGHYGYTF
TGTGCCAGCAGTGAAAGTACAGGGCACTATGGCTACACCTTC
>.|TRBJ1-1|.|TRBV30
CAWSDGLNTEAFF
TGTGCCTGGAGCGACGGGCTGAACACTGAAGCTTTCTTT
>.|TRBJ2-4|.|TRBV27
CASSLMSMGAKNIQYF
TGTGCCAGCAGTTTAATGAGTATGGGGGCCAAAAACATTCAGTACTTC
>.|TRBJ2-5|.|TRBV6-5
CASSYPRGAQYF
TGTGCCAGCAGTTACCCCCGAGGGGCCCAGTACTTC
>.|TRBJ2-1|.|TRBV5-1
CASSAHQGPSNEQFF
TGCGCCAGCAGCGCCCATCAGGGCCCCTCGAATGAGCAGTTCTTC
>.|TRBJ2-1|.|TRBV2
CASNGGSYNEQFF
TGTGCCAGCAACGGGGGCTCCTACAATGAGCAGTTCTTC
>.|TRBJ1-1|.|TRBV20-1
CSAIEGIRAEAFF
TGCAGTGCTATTGAGGGTATTCGTGCTGAAGCTTTCTTT
>.|TRBJ1-6|.|TRBV6-5
CASSLRGSPLHF
TGTGCCAGCAGTTTACGGGGATCACCCCTCCACTTT
>.|TRBJ2-7|.|TRBV16
CASSQPRLGEQYF
TGTGCCAGCAGCCAACCCCGGCTAGGCGAGCAGTACTTC
>few|TRBJ1-2|.|TRBV7-9
CASSRWGGENYGYTF
TGTGCCAGCAGCCGATGGGGTGGGGAAAACTATGGCTACACCTTC
>.|TRBJ1-5|.|TRBV19
CASRGTGGQPQHF
TGTGCCAGTAGGGGAACAGGAGGCCAGCCCCAGCATTTT
>.|TRBJ2-3|.|TRBV5-1
CASSLVLGGATDTQYF
TGCGCCAGCAGCTTGGTCCTCGGTGGGGCCACAGATACGCAGTATTTT